This T cell receptor (beta chain) came from a study of CD8 T cells in Susac syndrome. CDR3 length equals 19 residues. The J segment lost 2 bases and the V segment lost 1 base, leaving 14 bases of the junction unmatched. Germline V gives CDR1 SGHRS, CDR2 YFSETQ. TCR beta was sequenced from blood CD8+ and CD4+ T cells. It was treatment-naive patients with stable or active relapsing-remitting disease who made up the multiple sclerosis controls. Reverse transcription used roughly 0.5 to 1 ug RNA and random hexamers. The amplification used immunoSEQ multiplex PCR on TCR beta CDR3; it spanned 54 Vbeta and 13 Jbeta. MiXCR was run by TCRdb on the immunoSEQ multiplex PCR reads, yielding one entry per CDR3 protein. The table includes around 130,000 distinct CDR3 sequences, roughly 94% detected once.

The source of this sequence is a human donor with multiple sclerosis. The V gene is TRBV5-1, the J gene TRBJ2-5; 10 bases map to TRBD2. Input material: CD4+ T cells from PBMCs. CDR3 sequence reads: CASSLLAGGSSTVQETQYF. The CDR3 coding sequence is TGCGCCAGCAGCTTGTTAGCGGGAGGATCGTCGACGGTACAAGAGACCCAGTACTTC.